The clone carrying this T cell receptor beta chain has only one observation. Trimming cost V 7 bases and J 3 bases, with 13 bases left between them. Germline values: CDR1 MGHDK, CDR2 SYGVNS. This CDR3 has 13 amino acids. The sample comes from a study of cytomegalovirus exposure and HLA in healthy donors. Amplification used 60 Vbeta primers and 13 Jbeta primers. The table came from immunoSEQ multiplex PCR; TCRdb's copy has only in-frame clones and leaves some out. The data show about 200,000 clones, more than 85% seen once. This TCR came from a woman in her late teens or twenties in good health and CMV-seronegative. Sequenced input: PBMCs. The chain uses TRBV25-1 and TRBJ2-7, with D perhaps matching TRBD1 (6 bases). CDR3 residues: CASTTGKGYEQYF. Written as DNA, the CDR3 is TGTGCCAGCACCACAGGGAAAGGCTACGAGCAGTACTTC.